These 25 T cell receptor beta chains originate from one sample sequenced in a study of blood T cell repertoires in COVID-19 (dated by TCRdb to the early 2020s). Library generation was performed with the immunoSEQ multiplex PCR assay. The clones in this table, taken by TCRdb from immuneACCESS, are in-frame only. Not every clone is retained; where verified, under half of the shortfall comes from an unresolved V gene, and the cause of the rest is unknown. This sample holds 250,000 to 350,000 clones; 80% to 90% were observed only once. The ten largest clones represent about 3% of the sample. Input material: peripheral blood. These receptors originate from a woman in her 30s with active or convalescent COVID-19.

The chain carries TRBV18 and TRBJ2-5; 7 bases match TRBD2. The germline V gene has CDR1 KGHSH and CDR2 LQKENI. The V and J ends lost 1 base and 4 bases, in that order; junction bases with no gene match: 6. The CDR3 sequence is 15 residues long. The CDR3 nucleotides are TGTGCCAGCTCACCACGTCCGGGGGGAGGAGAGACCCAGTACTTC. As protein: CASSPRPGGGETQYF.

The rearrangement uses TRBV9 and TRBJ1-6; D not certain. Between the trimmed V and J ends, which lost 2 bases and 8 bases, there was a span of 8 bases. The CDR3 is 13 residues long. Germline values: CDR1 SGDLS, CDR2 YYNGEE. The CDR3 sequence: CASSVEFHSPLHF. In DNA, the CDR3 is TGTGCCAGCAGCGTGGAGTTTCATTCACCCCTCCACTTT.

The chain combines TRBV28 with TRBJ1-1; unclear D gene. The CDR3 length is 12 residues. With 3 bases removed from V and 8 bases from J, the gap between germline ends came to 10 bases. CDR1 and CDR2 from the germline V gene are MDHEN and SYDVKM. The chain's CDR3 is CASSFRETEAFF. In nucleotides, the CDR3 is TGTGCCAGCAGTTTTCGGGAAACCGAAGCTTTCTTT. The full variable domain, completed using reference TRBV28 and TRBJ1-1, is DVKVTQSSRYLVKRTGEKVFLECVQDMDHENMFWYRQDPGLGLRLIYFSYDVKMKEKGDIPEGYSVSREKKERFSLILESASTNQTSMYLCASSFRETEAFFGQGTRLTVV.

CDR3 nucleotides: TGCAGCGTACAGGGATCAGATGAAAAACTGTTTTTT. It yields the protein CSVQGSDEKLFF. The chain combines TRBV29-1 with TRBJ1-4; a possible D gene is TRBD1 (6 bases). There are 12 residues in the CDR3. Germline assignment: CDR1 SQVTM and CDR2 ANQGSEA. The ends were cut back, 6 bases at V and 6 bases at J, with 11 bases in the middle.

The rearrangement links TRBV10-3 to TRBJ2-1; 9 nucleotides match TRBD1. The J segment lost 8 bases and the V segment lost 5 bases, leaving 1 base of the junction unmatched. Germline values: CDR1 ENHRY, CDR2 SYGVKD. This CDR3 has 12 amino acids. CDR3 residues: CAISRTGDEQFF. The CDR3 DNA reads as TGTGCCATCAGTAGGACAGGGGATGAGCAGTTCTTC.

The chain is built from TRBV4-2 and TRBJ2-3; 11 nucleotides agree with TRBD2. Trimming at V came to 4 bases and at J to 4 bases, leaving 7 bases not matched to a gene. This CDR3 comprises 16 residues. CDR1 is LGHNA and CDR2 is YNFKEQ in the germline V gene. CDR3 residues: CASSPLAGAGADTQYF. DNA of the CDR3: TGTGCCAGCAGCCCACTAGCGGGGGCGGGGGCAGATACGCAGTATTTT.

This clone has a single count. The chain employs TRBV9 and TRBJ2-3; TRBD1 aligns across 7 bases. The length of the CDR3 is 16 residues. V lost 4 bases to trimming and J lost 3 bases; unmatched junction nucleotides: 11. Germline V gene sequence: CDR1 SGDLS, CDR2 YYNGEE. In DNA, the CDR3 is TGTGCCAGCAGCCGCGAAGGGACAGACCGAACAGATACGCAGTATTTT. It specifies CASSREGTDRTDTQYF.

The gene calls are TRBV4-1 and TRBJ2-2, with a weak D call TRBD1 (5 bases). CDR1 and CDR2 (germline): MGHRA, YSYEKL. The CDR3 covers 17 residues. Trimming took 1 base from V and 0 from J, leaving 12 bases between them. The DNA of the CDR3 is TGCGCCAGCAGCCAAGGAGGACAACGTTCGAACACCGGGGAGCTGTTTTTT. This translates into CASSQGGQRSNTGELFF.

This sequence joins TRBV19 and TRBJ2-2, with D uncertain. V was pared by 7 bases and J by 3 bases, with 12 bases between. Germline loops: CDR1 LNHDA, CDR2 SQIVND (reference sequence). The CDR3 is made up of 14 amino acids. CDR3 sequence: CASTPIPHTGELFF. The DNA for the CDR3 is TGTGCCAGTACCCCAATTCCCCACACCGGGGAGCTGTTTTTT.

The CDR3 sequence: CASRGQGKSPLHF. Here the CDR3 DNA reads TGTGCCAGCCGGGGACAGGGGAAGTCACCCCTCCACTTT. The genes are TRBV28 and TRBJ1-6, with TRBD1 matching 10 bases. J lost 10 bases, V lost 8 bases, and 5 bases had no gene match. The CDR3 consists of 13 residues. The germline V gene encodes CDR1 MDHEN and CDR2 SYDVKM.

The CDR3 is CAISERTGADYGYGYTF. The CDR3 DNA is TGTGCCATCAGTGAGCGAACAGGGGCGGATTACGGGTATGGCTACACCTTC. V is TRBV10-3 and J is TRBJ1-2; 7 nucleotides line up with TRBD1. The V gene end was trimmed by 2 bases and the J gene end by 5 bases; junction bases not matched to a gene: 14. The CDR3 has 17 residues. Germline-derived CDR1 and CDR2 are ENHRY and SYGVKD.

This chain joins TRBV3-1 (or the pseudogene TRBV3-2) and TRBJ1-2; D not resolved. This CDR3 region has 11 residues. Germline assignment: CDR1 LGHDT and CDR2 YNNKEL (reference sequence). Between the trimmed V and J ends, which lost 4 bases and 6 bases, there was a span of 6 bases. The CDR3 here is CASSRPDGYTF. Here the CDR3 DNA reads TGTGCCAGCAGCCGTCCAGATGGCTACACCTTC.

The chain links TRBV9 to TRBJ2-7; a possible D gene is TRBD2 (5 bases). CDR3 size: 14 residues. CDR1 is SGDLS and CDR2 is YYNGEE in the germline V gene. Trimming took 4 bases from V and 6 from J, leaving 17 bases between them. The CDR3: CASSFPGLEGEQYF. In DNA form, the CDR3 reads TGTGCCAGCAGCTTTCCTGGACTCGAGGGCGAGCAGTACTTC.

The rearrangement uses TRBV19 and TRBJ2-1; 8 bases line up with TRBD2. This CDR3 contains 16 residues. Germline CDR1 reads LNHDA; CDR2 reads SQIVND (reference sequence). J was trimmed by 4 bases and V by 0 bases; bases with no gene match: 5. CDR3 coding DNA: TGTGCCAGTAGTATAGAGCGGGGGGCAAGTTACAATGAGCAGTTCTTC. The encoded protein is CASSIERGASYNEQFF.

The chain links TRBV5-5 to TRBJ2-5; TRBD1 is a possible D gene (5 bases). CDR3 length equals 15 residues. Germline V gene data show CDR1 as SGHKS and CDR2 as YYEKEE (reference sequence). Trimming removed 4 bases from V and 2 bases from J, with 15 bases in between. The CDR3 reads CASSRDSWAQETQYF. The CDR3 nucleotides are TGTGCCAGCAGCAGAGACAGCTGGGCACAAGAGACCCAGTACTTC.

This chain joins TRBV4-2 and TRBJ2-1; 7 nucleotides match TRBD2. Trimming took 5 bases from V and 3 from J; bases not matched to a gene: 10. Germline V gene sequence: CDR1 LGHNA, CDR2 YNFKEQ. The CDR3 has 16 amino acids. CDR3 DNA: TGTGCCAGCAGCTTTGGGCTAGCGGAGCTCTACAATGAGCAGTTCTTC. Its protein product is CASSFGLAELYNEQFF.

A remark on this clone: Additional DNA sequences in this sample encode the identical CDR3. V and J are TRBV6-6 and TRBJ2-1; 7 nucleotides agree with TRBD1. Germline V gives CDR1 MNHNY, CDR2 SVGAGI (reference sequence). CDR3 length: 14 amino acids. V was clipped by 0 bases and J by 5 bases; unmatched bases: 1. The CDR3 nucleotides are TGTGCCAGCAGTTACTCGACAGGGAACAATGAGCAGTTCTTC. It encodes CASSYSTGNNEQFF.

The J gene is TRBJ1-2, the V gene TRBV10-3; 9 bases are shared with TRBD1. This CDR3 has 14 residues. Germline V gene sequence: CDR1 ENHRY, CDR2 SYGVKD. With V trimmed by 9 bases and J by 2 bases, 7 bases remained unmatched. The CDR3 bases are TGTGCCATGCGGGACAGGGAGAACAACTATGGCTACACCTTC. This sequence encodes CAMRDRENNYGYTF.

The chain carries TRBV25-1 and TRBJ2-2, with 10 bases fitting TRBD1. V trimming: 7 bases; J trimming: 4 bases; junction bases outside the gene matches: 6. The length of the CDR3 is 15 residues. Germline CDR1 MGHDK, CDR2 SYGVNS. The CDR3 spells CASKPGQGITGELFF. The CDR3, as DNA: TGTGCCAGCAAGCCGGGACAGGGGATCACCGGGGAGCTGTTTTTT. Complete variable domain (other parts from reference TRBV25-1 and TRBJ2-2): EADIYQTPRYLVIGTGKKITLECSQTMGHDKMYWYQQDPGMELHLIHYSYGVNSTEKGDLSSESTVSRIRTEHFPLTLESARPSHTSQYLCASKPGQGITGELFFGEGSRLTVL.

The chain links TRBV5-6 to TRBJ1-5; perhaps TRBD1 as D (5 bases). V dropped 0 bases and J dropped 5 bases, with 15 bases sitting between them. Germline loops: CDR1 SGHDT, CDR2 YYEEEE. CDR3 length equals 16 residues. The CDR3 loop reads CASSLATGLGDQPQHF. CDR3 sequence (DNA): TGTGCCAGCAGCTTGGCTACAGGTCTGGGCGATCAGCCCCAGCATTTT.

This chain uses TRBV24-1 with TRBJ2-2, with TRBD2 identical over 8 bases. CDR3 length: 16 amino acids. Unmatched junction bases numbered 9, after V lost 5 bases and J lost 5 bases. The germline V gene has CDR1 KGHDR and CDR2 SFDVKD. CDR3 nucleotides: TGTGCCACCAGTGCCCCCGGGAGGGGGGGGACCGGGGAGCTGTTTTTT. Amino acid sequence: CATSAPGRGGTGELFF.

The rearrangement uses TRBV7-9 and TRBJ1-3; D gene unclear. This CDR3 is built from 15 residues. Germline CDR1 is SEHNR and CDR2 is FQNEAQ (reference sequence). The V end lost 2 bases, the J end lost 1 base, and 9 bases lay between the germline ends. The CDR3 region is CASSLMAESGNTIYF. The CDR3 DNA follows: TGTGCCAGCAGCTTAATGGCGGAGTCTGGAAACACCATATATTTT.

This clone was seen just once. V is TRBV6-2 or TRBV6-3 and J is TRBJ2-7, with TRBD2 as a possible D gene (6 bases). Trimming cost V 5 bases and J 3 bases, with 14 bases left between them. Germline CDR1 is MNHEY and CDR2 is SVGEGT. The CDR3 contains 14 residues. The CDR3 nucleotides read TGTGCCAGCAGTCCAGGCGGGGCAAACTACGAGCAGTACTTC. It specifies CASSPGGANYEQYF.

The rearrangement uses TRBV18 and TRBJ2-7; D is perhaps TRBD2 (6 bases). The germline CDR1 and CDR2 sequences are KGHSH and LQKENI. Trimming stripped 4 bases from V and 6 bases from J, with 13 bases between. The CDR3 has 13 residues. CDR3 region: CASSLEGGSEQYF. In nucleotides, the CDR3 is TGTGCCAGCTCACTGGAGGGTGGTAGCGAGCAGTACTTC.

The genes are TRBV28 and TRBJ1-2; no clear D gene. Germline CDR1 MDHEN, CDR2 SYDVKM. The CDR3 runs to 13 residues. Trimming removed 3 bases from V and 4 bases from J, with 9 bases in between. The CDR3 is CASSFGVIYGYTF. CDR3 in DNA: TGTGCCAGCAGTTTCGGAGTTATCTATGGCTACACCTTC.